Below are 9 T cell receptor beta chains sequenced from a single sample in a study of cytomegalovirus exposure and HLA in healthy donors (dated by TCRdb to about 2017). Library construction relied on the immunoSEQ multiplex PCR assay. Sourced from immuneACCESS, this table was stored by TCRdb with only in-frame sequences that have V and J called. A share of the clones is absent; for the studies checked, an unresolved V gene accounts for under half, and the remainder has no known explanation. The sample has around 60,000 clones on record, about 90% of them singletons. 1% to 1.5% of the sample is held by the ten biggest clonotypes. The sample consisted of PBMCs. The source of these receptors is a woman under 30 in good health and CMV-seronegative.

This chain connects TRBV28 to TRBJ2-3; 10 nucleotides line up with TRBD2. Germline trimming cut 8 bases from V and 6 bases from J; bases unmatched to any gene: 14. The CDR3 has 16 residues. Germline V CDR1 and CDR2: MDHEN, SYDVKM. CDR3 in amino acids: CASEGSLAGVTDTQYF. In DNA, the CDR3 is TGTGCCAGCGAGGGGTCCCTAGCGGGAGTAACGGATACGCAGTATTTT.

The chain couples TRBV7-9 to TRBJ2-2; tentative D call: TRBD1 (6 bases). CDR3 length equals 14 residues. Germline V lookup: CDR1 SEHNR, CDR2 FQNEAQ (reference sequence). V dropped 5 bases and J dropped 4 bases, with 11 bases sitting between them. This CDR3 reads CASSTRDTTGELFF. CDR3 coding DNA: TGTGCCAGCAGCACCCGGGACACCACCGGGGAGCTGTTTTTT.

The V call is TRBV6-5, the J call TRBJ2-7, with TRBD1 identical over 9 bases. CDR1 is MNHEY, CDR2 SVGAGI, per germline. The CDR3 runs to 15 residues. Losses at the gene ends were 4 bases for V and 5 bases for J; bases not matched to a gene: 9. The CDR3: CASSSGYRGRDEQYF. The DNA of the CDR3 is TGTGCCAGCAGTTCAGGGTACAGGGGGCGGGACGAGCAGTACTTC.

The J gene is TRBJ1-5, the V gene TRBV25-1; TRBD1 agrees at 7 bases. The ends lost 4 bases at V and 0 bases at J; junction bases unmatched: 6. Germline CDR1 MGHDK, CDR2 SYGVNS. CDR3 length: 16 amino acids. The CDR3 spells CASSVQDRYSNQPQHF. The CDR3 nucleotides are TGTGCCAGCAGTGTACAGGACAGGTATAGCAATCAGCCCCAGCATTTT.

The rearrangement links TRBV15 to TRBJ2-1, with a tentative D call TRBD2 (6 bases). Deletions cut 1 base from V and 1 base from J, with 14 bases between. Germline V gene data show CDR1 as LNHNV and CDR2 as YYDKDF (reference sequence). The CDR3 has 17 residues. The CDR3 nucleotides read TGTGCCACCAGCAGAGTCGCGGGGCCCTTATCCTACAATGAGCAGTTCTTC. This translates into CATSRVAGPLSYNEQFF.

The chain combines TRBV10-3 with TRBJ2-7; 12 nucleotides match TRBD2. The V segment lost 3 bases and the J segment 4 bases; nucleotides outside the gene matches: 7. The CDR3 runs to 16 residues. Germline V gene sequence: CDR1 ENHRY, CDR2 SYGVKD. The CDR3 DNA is TGTGCCATCAGTGATCCTCTGACTAGCGGGAGATACGAGCAGTACTTC. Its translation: CAISDPLTSGRYEQYF.

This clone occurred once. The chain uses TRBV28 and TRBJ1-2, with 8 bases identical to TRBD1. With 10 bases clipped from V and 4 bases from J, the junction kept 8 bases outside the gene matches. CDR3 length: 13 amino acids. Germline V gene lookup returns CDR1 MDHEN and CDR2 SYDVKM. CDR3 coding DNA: TGTGCCACCAGAGGACAGGGTCCCTATGGCTACACCTTC. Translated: CATRGQGPYGYTF.

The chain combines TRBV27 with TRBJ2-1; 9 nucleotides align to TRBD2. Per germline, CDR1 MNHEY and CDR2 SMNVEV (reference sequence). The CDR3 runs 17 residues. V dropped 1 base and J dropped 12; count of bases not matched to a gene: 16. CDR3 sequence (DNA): TGTGCCAGCAGTTTATGGTCTCGCGGGAGGGCCCCATTAGGGCAGTTCTTC. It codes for CASSLWSRGRAPLGQFF.

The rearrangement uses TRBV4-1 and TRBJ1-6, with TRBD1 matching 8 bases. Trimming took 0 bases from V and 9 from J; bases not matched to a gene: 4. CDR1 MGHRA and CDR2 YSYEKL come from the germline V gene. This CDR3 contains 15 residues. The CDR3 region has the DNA TGCGCCAGCAGCCAAGAAGGACAGGGTGGTTCACCCCTCCACTTT. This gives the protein CASSQEGQGGSPLHF.